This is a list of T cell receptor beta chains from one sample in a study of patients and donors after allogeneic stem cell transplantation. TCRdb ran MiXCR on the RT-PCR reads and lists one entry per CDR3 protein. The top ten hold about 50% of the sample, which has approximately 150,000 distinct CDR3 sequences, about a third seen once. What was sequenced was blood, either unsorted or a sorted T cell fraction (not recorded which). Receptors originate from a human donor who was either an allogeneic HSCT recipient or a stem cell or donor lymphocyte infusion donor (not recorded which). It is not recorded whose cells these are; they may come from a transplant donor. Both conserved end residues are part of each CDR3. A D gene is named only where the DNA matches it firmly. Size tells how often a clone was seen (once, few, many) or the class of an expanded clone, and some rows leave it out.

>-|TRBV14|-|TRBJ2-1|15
TGTGCCAGCAGCCAAGATATGGGGCTCTACAATGAGCAGTTCTTC
CASSQDMGLYNEQFF
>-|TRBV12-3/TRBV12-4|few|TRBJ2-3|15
TGTGCCAGCAGCATCAGGGACGTCAGCACAGATACGCAGTATTTT
CASSIRDVSTDTQYF
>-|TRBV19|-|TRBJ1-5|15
TGTGCCAGTAGTGCCGAGGGAGGGAGCAATCAGCCCCAGCATTTT
CASSAEGGSNQPQHF
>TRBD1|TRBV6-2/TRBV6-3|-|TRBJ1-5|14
TGTGTCAGCGGGGACAGATATAGCAATCAGCCCCAGCATTTT
CVSGDRYSNQPQHF
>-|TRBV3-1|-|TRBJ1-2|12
TGTGCCAGCAGCCAGGGGCCCGGAGGCTACACCTTC
CASSQGPGGYTF
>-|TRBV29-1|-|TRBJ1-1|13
TGCAGCGTTGGAGGAATCATGAACACTGAAGCTTTCTTT
CSVGGIMNTEAFF
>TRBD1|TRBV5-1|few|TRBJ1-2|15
TGCGCCAGCAGCTTGGAAAAGATGGGACAGCGTAGCGACACCTTC
CASSLEKMGQRSDTF
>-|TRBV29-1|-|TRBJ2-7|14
TGCAGCGTTGGGGGTGGGGAGGCCGCCTACGAGCAGTACTTC
CSVGGGEAAYEQYF
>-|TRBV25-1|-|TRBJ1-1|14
TGTGCCAGCAGTGGGACCTCTCCGAACACTGAAGCTTTCTTT
CASSGTSPNTEAFF
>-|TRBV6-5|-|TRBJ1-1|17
TGTGCCAGCAGCCGGGCTTCACAGGGAGGATTCAACACTGAAGCTTTCTTT
CASSRASQGGFNTEAFF
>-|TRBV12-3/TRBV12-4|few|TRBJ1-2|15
TGTGCCAGCAGTCCCACAGGCCTTATTAACTATGGCTACACCTTC
CASSPTGLINYGYTF
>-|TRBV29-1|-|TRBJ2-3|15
TGCAGCGTTGAAAATCTCGAGAGGAGCACAGATACGCAGTATTTT
CSVENLERSTDTQYF
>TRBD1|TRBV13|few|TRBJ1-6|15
TGTGCCAGCAGCCAAGCGGGACAGTCTAGCTCACCCCTCCACTTT
CASSQAGQSSSPLHF
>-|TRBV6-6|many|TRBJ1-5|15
TGTGCCAGCAAACCGCCGGGAAGGGAGGATCAGCCCCAGCATTTT
CASKPPGREDQPQHF
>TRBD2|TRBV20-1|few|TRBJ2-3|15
TGCAGTGCTAACCTCAGGGAGGGAAGTACAGATACGCAGTATTTT
CSANLREGSTDTQYF
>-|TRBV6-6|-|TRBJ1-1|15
TGTGCCAGCAGTGAAACCGGGACATTGAACACTGAAGCTTTCTTT
CASSETGTLNTEAFF
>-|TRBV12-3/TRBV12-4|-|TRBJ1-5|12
TGTGCCAGCAGTTTTGGTCCTCAGCCCCAGCATTTT
CASSFGPQPQHF
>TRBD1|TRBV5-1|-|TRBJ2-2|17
TGCGCCAGCAGCTTGGAGTTGGGGACAGGGGTCACCGGGGAGCTGTTTTTT
CASSLELGTGVTGELFF
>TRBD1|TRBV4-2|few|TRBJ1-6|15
TGTGCCAGCAGCCCCCCCGGGACAGTAAATTCACCCCTCCACTTT
CASSPPGTVNSPLHF
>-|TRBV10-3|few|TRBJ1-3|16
TGTGCCATCAACAACCAGGGAGCCCCCTCTGGAAACACCATATATTTT
CAINNQGAPSGNTIYF
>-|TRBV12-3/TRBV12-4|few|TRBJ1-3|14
TGTGCCAGCAATTCCAAGGGGTCTGGAAACACCATATATTTT
CASNSKGSGNTIYF
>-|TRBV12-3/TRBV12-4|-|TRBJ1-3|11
TGTGCCAGCAGTTTCGGGGGCACCATATATTTT
CASSFGGTIYF
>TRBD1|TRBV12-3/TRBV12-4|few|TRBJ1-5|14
TGTGCCAGCAGTTCGACAGGGAGGTTACAGCCCCAGCATTTT
CASSSTGRLQPQHF
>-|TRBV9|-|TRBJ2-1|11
TGTGCCAGCAATAATGACAATGAGCAGTTCTTC
CASNNDNEQFF
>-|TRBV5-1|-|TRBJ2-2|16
TGCGCCAGCAGCTTGGCCAGGCAGGGTAACACCGGGGAGCTGTTTTTT
CASSLARQGNTGELFF
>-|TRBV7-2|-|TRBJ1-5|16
TGTGCCAGCAGCTTCGTGGGGGGGAGCCCAAATCAGCCCCAGCATTTT
CASSFVGGSPNQPQHF
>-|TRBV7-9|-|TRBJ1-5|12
TGTGCCAGCAGCTTCGACCGGGCTTCCCAGCATTTT
CASSFDRASQHF
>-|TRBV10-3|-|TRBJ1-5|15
TGTGCCATCAGTGAAGGGGACTTTAGCAATCAGCCCCAGCATTTT
CAISEGDFSNQPQHF
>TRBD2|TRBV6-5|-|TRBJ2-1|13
TGTGCCAGCAGGACTAGCGCCTACAATGAGCAGTTCTTC
CASRTSAYNEQFF
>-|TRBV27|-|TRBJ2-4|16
TGTGCCAGCAGTTTCGACGGGCGACAAGCCAAAAACATTCAGTACTTC
CASSFDGRQAKNIQYF
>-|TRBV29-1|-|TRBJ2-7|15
TGCAGCGTTGAAGATTTCCGCCAGGGCGGCTACGAGCAGTACTTC
CSVEDFRQGGYEQYF
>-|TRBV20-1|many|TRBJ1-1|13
TGCAGTGCTCGGGCCTTTAGGAACACTGAAGCTTTCTTT
CSARAFRNTEAFF
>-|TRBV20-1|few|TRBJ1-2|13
TGCAGTGCTGCCACAGGGACAAACTATGGCTACACCTTC
CSAATGTNYGYTF
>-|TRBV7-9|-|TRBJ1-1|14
TGTGCCAGCAGCTTTGATCCGGGGAGCACTGAAGCTTTCTTT
CASSFDPGSTEAFF
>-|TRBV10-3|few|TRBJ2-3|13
TGTGCCATCAGGAGCCTAAGCACAGATACGCAGTATTTT
CAIRSLSTDTQYF
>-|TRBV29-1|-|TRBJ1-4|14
TGCAGCGTTTTATCAGGGGAATCGAATGAAAAACTGTTTTTT
CSVLSGESNEKLFF
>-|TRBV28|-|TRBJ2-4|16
TGTGCCAGCAGTCAAGACAGAGAGCTAGCCAAAAACATTCAGTACTTC
CASSQDRELAKNIQYF
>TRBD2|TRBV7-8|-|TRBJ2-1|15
TGTGCCTCCCAATCGGGACTAGCCTCCTACAATGAGCAGTTCTTC
CASQSGLASYNEQFF
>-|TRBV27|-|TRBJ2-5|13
TGTGCCAGCAGTTTCTCGGGGATAGAGACCCAGTACTTC
CASSFSGIETQYF
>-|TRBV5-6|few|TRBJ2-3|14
TGTGCCAGCAGCTTGCTACCTAAGGCAGATACGCAGTATTTT
CASSLLPKADTQYF
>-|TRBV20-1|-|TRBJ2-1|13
TGCAGTGCTAGTAGGGTCGCCGGCAATGAGCAGTTCTTC
CSASRVAGNEQFF
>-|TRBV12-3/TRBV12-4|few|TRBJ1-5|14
TGTGCCAGCAGTTTTAAGGGGAGCAATCAGCCCCAGCATTTT
CASSFKGSNQPQHF
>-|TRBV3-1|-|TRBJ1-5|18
TGTGCCAGCAGCCAACAAGTGGGCAACCCTTATAGCAATCAGCCCCAGCATTTT
CASSQQVGNPYSNQPQHF
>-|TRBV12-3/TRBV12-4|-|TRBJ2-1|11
TGTGCCAGCAGTTCGTGGAATGAGCAGTTCTTC
CASSSWNEQFF
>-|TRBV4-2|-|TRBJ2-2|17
TGTGCCAGCAGCCAAGAAAGGGGACTCGCGAACACCGGGGAGCTGTTTTTT
CASSQERGLANTGELFF
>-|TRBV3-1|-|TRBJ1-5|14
TGTGCCAGCAGCCAAGATAAGGGGAATCAGCCCCAGCATTTT
CASSQDKGNQPQHF
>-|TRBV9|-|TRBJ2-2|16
TGTGCCAGCAGCGTAGCCGGGAACCAGAACACCGGGGAGCTGTTTTTT
CASSVAGNQNTGELFF
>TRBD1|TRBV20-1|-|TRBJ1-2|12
TGCAGTGCCCAGACAGGGAGCTATGGCTACACCTTC
CSAQTGSYGYTF
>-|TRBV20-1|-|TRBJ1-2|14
TGCAGTGCTAGAGGCGATTTCCCTAACTATGGCTACACCTTC
CSARGDFPNYGYTF
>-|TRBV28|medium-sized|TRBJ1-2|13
TGTGCCAGCAGTTCGACCGCGGTGACGGGCTACACCTTC
CASSSTAVTGYTF
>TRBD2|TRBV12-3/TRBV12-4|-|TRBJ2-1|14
TGTGCCAGCAGTTATTGGACTAGAGACAATGAGCAGTTCTTC
CASSYWTRDNEQFF
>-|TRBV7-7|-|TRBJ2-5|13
TGTGCTAGCAGCAGACTAGTCCAAGAGACCCAGTACTTC
CASSRLVQETQYF
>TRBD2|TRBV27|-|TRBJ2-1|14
TGTGCCAGCAGTTTAGGGGGGGAGCAGAATGAGCAGTTCTTC
CASSLGGEQNEQFF
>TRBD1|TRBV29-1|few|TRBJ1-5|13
TGCAGCGTAGGGGACAGAGACAATCAGCCCCAGCATTTT
CSVGDRDNQPQHF
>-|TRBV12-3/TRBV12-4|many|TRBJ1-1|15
TGTGCCAGCAGCAGAGGAGTGGGCCCGAACACTGAAGCTTTCTTT
CASSRGVGPNTEAFF
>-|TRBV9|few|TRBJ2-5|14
TGTGCCAGCAGCGTAAGCGGGCTCCAAGAGACCCAGTACTTC
CASSVSGLQETQYF
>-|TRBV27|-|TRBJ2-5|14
TGTGCCAGCAGTTTGGAAGGACTTCTTGGGACCCAGTACTTC
CASSLEGLLGTQYF